The sequence of this T cell receptor (beta chain) was determined in a study of cytotoxic CD8 clonotypes in ibrutinib-treated CLL. Study information: Of the patients, around 12 were relapsed/refractory, about 15 treatment-naive and approximately 18 IGHV unmutated.

This clone appeared a few times. Per germline, CDR1 MNHNS and CDR2 SASEGT. The CDR3 loop spans 14 amino acids. V was pared by 8 bases and J by 1 base, with 14 bases between. Repertoires were generated with immunoSEQ multiplex PCR, while TCRdb's copy carries only in-frame clones and drops some. The sample lists some 50,000 clones, roughly three fifths occurring once. Sequenced material: PBMCs, taken after 24 months of ibrutinib treatment. This TCR was recovered from a human donor with chronic lymphocytic leukemia. This chain connects TRBV6-1 to TRBJ2-5; TRBD1 or TRBD2 may be the D gene (5 bases each). The CDR3 loop is CASRWGSPQETQYF. The CDR3 nucleotides are TGTGCCAGCCGGTGGGGGAGTCCCCAAGAGACCCAGTACTTC.